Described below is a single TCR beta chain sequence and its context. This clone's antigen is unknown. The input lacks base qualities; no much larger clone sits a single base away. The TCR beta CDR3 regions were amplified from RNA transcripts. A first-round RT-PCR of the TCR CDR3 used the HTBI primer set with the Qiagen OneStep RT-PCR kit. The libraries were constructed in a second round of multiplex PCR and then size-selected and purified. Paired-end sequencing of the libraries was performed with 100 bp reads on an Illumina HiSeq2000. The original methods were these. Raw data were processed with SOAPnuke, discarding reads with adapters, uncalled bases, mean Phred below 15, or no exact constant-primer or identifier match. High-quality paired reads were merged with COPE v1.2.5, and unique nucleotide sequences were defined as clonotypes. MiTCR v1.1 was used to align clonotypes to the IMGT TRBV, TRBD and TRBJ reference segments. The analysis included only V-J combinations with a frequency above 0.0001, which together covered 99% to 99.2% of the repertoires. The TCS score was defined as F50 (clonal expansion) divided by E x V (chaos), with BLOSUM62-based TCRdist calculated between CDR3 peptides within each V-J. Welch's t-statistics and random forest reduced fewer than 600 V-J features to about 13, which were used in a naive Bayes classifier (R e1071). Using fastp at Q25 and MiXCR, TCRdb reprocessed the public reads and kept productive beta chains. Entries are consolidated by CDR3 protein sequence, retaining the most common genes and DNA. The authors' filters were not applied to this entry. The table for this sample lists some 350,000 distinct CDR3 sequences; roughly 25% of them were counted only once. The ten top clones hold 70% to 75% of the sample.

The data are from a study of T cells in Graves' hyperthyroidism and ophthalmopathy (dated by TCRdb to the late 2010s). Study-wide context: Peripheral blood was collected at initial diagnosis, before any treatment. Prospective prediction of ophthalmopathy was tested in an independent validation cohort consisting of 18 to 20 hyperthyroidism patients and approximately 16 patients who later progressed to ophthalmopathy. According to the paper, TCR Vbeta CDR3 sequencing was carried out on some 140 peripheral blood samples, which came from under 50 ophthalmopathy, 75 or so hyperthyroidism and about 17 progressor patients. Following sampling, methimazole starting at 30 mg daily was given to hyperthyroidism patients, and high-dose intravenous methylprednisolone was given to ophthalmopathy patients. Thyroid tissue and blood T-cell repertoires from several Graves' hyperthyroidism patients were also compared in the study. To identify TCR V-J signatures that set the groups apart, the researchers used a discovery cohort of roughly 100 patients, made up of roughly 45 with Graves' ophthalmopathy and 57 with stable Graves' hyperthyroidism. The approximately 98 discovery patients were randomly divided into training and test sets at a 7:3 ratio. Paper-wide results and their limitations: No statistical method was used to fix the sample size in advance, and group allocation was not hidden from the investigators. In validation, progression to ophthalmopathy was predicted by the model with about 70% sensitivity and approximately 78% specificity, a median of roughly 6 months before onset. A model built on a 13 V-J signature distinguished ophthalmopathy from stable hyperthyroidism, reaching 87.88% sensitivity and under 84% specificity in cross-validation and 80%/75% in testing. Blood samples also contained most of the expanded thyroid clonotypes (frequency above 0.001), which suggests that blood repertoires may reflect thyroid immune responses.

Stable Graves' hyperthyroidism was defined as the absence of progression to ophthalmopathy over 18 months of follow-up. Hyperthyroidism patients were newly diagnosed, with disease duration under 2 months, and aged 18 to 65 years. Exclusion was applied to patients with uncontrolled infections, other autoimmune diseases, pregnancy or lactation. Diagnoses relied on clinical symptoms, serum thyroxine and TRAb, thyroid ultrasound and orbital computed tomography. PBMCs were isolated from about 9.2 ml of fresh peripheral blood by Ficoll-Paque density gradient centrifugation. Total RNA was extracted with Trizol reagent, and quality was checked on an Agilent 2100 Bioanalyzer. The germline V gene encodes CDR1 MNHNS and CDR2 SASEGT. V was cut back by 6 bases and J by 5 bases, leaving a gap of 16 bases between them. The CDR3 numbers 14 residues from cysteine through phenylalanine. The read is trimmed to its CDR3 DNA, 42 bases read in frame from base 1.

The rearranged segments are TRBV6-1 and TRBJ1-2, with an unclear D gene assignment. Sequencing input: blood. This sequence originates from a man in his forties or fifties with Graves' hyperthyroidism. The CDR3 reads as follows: CASSAQQTVYGYTF. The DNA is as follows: TGTGCCAGCAGCGCCCAGCAGACGGTATATGGCTACACCTTC.